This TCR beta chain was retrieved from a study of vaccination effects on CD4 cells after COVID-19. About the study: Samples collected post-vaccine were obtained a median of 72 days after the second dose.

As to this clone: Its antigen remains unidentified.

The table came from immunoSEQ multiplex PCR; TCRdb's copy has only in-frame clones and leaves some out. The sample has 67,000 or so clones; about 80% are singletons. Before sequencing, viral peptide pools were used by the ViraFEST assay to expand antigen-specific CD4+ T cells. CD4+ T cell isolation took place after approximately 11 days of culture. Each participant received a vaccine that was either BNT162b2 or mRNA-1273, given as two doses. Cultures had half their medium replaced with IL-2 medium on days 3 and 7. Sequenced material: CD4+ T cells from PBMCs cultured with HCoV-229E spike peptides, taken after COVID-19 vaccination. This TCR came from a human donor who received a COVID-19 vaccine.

The CDR3 here is CASTVYNEQFF. The CDR3 DNA is TGTGCCAGCACTGTCTACAATGAGCAGTTCTTC. J is TRBJ2-1 and V is TRBV2; unclear D gene. Germline CDR1 reads SNHLY; CDR2 reads FYNNEI. The CDR3 spans 11 residues. V shed 7 bases and J shed 3 bases, with 4 bases lying between them.